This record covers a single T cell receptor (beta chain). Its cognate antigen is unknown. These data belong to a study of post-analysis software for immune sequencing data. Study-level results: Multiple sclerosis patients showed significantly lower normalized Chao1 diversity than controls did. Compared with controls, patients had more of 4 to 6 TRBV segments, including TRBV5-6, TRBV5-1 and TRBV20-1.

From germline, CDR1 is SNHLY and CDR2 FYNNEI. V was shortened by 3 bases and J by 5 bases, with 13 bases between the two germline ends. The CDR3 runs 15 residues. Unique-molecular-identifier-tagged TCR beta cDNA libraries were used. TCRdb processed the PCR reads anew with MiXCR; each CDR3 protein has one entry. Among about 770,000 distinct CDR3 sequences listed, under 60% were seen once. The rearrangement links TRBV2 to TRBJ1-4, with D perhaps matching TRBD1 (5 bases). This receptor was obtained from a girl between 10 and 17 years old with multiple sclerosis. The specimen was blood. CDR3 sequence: CASSDRGTPNEKLFF. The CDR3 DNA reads TGTGCCAGCAGTGACCGCGGGACTCCCAATGAAAAACTGTTTTTT. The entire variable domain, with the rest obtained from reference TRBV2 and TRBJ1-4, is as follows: EPEVTQTPSHQVTQMGQEVILRCVPISNHLYFYWYRQILGQKVEFLVSFYNNEISEKSEIFDDQFSVERPDGSNFTLKIRSTKLEDSAMYFCASSDRGTPNEKLFFGSGTQLSVL.